The following is a T cell receptor beta chain sequence with its context. Seattle cases were enrolled at active infection and followed longitudinally. Original data processing: Amplification with reference gene primers provided the estimates of nucleated cell counts. Sequencing was performed with immunoSEQ multiplex PCR; in TCRdb, only in-frame clones are kept and a portion is missing. That table furnishes V, J and clone size, whereas the DNA furnished D and trimming. The sample carries tens of thousands of clones, approximately 79% recorded once. The sample belongs to a study of blood T cell repertoires in COVID-19. In the study overall: COVID-19 samples from acute and convalescent phases originated in the United States, Italy and Spain. Sources were T cells, B-cell-depleted T cells, or PBMCs; the material itself was cDNA or gDNA.

The sequenced material came from peripheral blood. The receptor's source is a man between 70 and 80 years old with COVID-19, enrolled during active disease.

CDR3 region: CAWSLQGYNSPLHF. The CDR3 region has the DNA TGTGCCTGGAGTTTACAGGGTTATAATTCACCCCTCCACTTT. The J gene is TRBJ1-6, the V gene TRBV30; tentative D call: TRBD1 (6 bases). The CDR3 is made up of 14 amino acids. Trimming shortened V by 2 bases and J by 4 bases, and 9 bases separated the two germline ends. Germline V gene sequence: CDR1 GTSNPN, CDR2 SVGIG (reference sequence).